These 11 T cell receptor beta chains were sequenced from one sample in a study of patients and donors after allogeneic stem cell transplantation. TCRdb passed the RT-PCR reads through MiXCR, listing each CDR3 protein once. The sample holds about 160,000 distinct CDR3 sequences, roughly 35% seen once. Material for sequencing was blood, either unsorted or a sorted T cell fraction (not recorded which). The receptor source for this set is a human donor who was either an allogeneic HSCT recipient or a stem cell or donor lymphocyte infusion donor (not recorded which). It is not recorded whose cells these are; they may come from a transplant donor.

This clonotype was counted a few times. The rearrangement uses TRBV7-9 and TRBJ1-1, with a weak D call TRBD1 (5 bases). The CDR3 is 16 amino acids. Germline values: CDR1 SEHNR, CDR2 FQNEAQ (reference sequence). V shed 1 base and J shed 0 bases, with 12 bases lying between them. DNA for the CDR3: TGTGCCAGCAGCTTAGAGACAGTCACGCTGAACACTGAAGCTTTCTTT. As protein: CASSLETVTLNTEAFF.

The rearrangement uses TRBV24-1 and TRBJ2-6; perhaps TRBD1 as D (6 bases). Trimming shortened V by 3 bases and J by 2 bases, and 16 bases separated the two germline ends. Germline CDR1 reads KGHDR; CDR2 reads SFDVKD. The CDR3 runs to 18 residues. CDR3 DNA: TGTGCCACCAGTGATCACAGGGAACTAATGGCTGGGGCCAACGTCCTGACTTTC. This codes for CATSDHRELMAGANVLTF.

This rearrangement joins TRBV20-1 to TRBJ1-1, with D tentatively TRBD1 (5 bases). The CDR3 length is 13 residues. Germline CDR1 and CDR2: DFQATT and SNEGSKA (reference sequence). The CDR3 sequence: CLGGATLNTEAFF. In DNA form, the CDR3 reads TGCTTGGGGGGAGCGACCTTGAACACTGAAGCTTTCTTT.

The V and J genes are TRBV12-3 or TRBV12-4 and TRBJ1-1, with 9 bases aligning to TRBD1. The CDR3 has 15 amino acids. The V gene end was trimmed by 7 bases and the J gene end by 4 bases; junction bases not matched to a gene: 10. In DNA, the CDR3 is TGTGCCAGCACTCAATTGGGACAGGGCGTCACTGAAGCTTTCTTT. This gives the protein CASTQLGQGVTEAFF.

This chain uses TRBV20-1 with TRBJ2-7, with D possibly being TRBD1 or TRBD2 (6 bases each). The CDR3 loop spans 11 amino acids. Germline values: CDR1 DFQATT, CDR2 SNEGSKA (reference sequence). V lost 6 bases and J 6 bases, leaving 12 bases between the germline ends. For the CDR3, the DNA is TGCAGTGCCCCCTGGGGGGCCGAGCAGTACGTC. This sequence encodes CSAPWGAEQYV.

This clonotype was seen only once. The rearrangement joins TRBV28 to TRBJ2-5, with no clear D. V lost 3 bases and J 1 base, leaving 9 bases between the germline ends. Germline V gene data show CDR1 as MDHEN and CDR2 as SYDVKM. CDR3 length: 14 amino acids. The CDR3 sequence is CASSFSETQETQYF. The DNA of the CDR3 is TGTGCCAGCAGTTTTTCAGAAACCCAAGAGACCCAGTACTTC.

The chain carries TRBV25-1 and TRBJ2-7; D is possibly TRBD1 (5 bases). CDR3 length: 12 amino acids. From germline, CDR1 is MGHDK and CDR2 SYGVNS. Trimming removed 1 base from V and 6 bases from J, with 7 bases in between. The CDR3 bases are TGTGCCAGCAGTGAATGGGGCAGCGAGCAGTACTTC. This translates into CASSEWGSEQYF.

This clonotype came up once. This chain joins TRBV4-3 and TRBJ1-2; D ambiguous. Germline V gene sequence: CDR1 LGHNA, CDR2 YSLEER. Between the trimmed V and J ends, which lost 2 bases and 4 bases, there was a span of 14 bases. The CDR3 runs 15 residues. The CDR3 loop reads CASSQFLGSSYGYTF. Written as DNA, the CDR3 is TGCGCCAGCAGCCAATTTCTGGGGAGTAGCTATGGCTACACCTTC.

The chain is built from TRBV15 and TRBJ2-4; no firm D call. V was clipped by 0 bases and J by 6 bases, with 12 bases between them. Germline-derived CDR1 and CDR2 are LNHNV and YYDKDF (reference sequence). The CDR3 sequence is 15 residues long. The DNA of the CDR3 is TGTGCCACCAGCAGAGATCGGGCCCCCCGAAACATTCAGTACTTC. It encodes CATSRDRAPRNIQYF. Full variable domain (remainder filled in from reference TRBV15 and TRBJ2-4): DAMVIQNPRYQVTQFGKPVTLSCSQTLNHNVMYWYQQKSSQAPKLLFHYYDKDFNNEADTPDNFQSRRPNTSFCFLDIRSPGLGDTAMYLCATSRDRAPRNIQYFGAGTRLSVL.

The rearrangement joins TRBV4-3 to TRBJ2-1; D may match TRBD1 or TRBD2 (5 bases each). With 3 bases removed from V and 3 bases from J, the gap between germline ends came to 12 bases. The CDR3 has 15 amino acids. In germline, CDR1 is LGHNA, CDR2 YSLEER. CDR3 DNA: TGCGCCAGCAGCCACAAAGGGGCGGGCTACAATGAGCAGTTCTTC. Residues: CASSHKGAGYNEQFF.

V is TRBV20-1 and J is TRBJ1-1; D call uncertain. With 1 base removed from V and 2 bases from J, the gap between germline ends came to 8 bases. This CDR3 spans 13 amino acids. Germline CDR1 reads DFQATT; CDR2 reads SNEGSKA (reference sequence). CDR3 coding DNA: TGCAGTGCTAGAGGTGTCAGAAACACTGAAGCTTTCTTT. Its translation: CSARGVRNTEAFF.